The sequence of this T cell receptor (beta chain) was determined in a study of blood T cell repertoires in COVID-19. Overall study: Donors in the United States, Italy and Spain gave samples during acute or convalescent COVID-19. T cells, B-cell-depleted T cells, or PBMCs provided the cDNA or gDNA that served as material.

The CDR3 is 15 amino acids. Trimming at V came to 6 bases and at J to 5 bases, leaving 10 bases not matched to a gene. The germline gives CDR1 MNHNY, CDR2 SVGAGI (reference sequence). The data were produced by immunoSEQ multiplex PCR, yet TCRdb's version contains in-frame clones alone and is incomplete. This table holds roughly 200,000 clones, around 90% found once. Participants spanned ages about 18 to 90 years and resided in about 24 US areas. Cohorts were determined from participant-reported clinical history. The chain combines TRBV6-6 with TRBJ2-7, with TRBD1 identical over 10 bases. The receptor's source is a man aged 25 to 40 who had recovered from COVID-19. The sequencing input was PBMCs or T cells enriched from blood (not recorded which). CDR3 sequence: CASSPPGTGAHEQYF. As DNA, the CDR3 is TGTGCCAGCAGCCCACCGGGGACAGGGGCCCACGAGCAGTACTTC.